The source of this T cell receptor beta chain is a study of cytomegalovirus exposure and HLA in healthy donors. A multiplex PCR was run with 60 Vbeta primers and 13 Jbeta primers. Assay used: immunoSEQ multiplex PCR; TCRdb lists only in-frame clones, some missing. This repertoire shows about 120,000 clones, around three quarters found once; its top ten account for more than 1.5%. CDR1 MDHEN and CDR2 SYDVKM come from the germline V gene. The ends were cut back, 6 bases at V and 6 bases at J, with 15 bases in the middle. This CDR3 has 13 amino acids. The receptor was derived from a man aged 18 to 30 in good health and CMV-seronegative. The sequenced sample was PBMCs. The chain uses TRBV28 and TRBJ2-7; D not resolved. CDR3 region: CASRSDTPSEQYF. The CDR3 DNA is TGTGCCAGCAGGAGCGATACCCCCTCCGAGCAGTACTTC.